This T cell receptor (beta chain) was sequenced in a study of shared clonotypes between healthy human individuals. Turning to the study itself: A couple of women and three men aged 18 to 49 made up the donors.

TCRdb's table, derived via immunoSEQ multiplex PCR, lists solely in-frame clones and lacks some. The sample carries 2 million to 2.5 million clones, over 90% recorded once. Sequencing used naive CD4+ T cells from PBMCs. This sample's subset: CD45RA+ positively selected. The TCR originated in a man aged 18-30 years in good health. Some clones in this sample may be carry-over from other donors' samples.

For the CDR3, the DNA is TGTGCCTGGAGTACAGGGGGGTCCTACGAGCAGTACTTC. Translation: CAWSTGGSYEQYF. This sequence joins TRBV30 and TRBJ2-7; 8 nucleotides align to TRBD1. This CDR3 spans 13 amino acids. The germline V gene encodes CDR1 GTSNPN and CDR2 SVGIG (reference sequence). Trimming took 2 bases from V and 1 from J; bases not matched to a gene: 1.